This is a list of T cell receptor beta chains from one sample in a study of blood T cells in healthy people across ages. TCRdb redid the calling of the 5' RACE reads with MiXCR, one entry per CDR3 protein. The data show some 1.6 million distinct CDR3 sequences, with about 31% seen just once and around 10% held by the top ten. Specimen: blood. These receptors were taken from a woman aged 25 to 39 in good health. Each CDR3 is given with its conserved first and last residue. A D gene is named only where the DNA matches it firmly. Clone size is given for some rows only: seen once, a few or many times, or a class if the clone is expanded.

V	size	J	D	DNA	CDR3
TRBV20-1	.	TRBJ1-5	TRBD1	TGCAGTGCTAGGGGGACAGGGGACTCCAATCAGCCCCAGCATTTT	CSARGTGDSNQPQHF
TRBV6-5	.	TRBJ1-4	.	TGTGCCAGCACCGAAAGACCCAATGAAAAACTGTTTTTT	CASTERPNEKLFF
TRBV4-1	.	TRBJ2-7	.	TGCGCCAGCAGCCAAGGCCTGTACTACGAGCAGTACTTC	CASSQGLYYEQYF
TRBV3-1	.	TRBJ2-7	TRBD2	TGTGCCAGCAGCCGACTAGCGGGGGGGGGAGGGTCTACCGAGCAGTACTTC	CASSRLAGGGGSTEQYF
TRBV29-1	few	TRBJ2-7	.	TGCAGCGTTGAAGTTCCGGGGCGGGCCGAGCAGTACTTC	CSVEVPGRAEQYF
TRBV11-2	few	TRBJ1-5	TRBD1	TGTGCCAGCAGACCGGACAGGGGAGGGAATCAGCCCCAGCATTTT	CASRPDRGGNQPQHF
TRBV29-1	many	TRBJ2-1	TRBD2	TGCAGCGCAAGAAACGGGGGGAACTCCTACAATGAGCAGTTCTTC	CSARNGGNSYNEQFF
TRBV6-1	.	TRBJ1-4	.	TGTGCCAGCAGTGAGTGGGGAAGACTGTTTTTT	CASSEWGRLFF
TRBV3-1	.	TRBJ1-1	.	TGTGCCAGCAGCCAGCAGAGGAACACTGAAGCTTTCTTT	CASSQQRNTEAFF
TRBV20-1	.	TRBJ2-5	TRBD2	TGCAGTGCAAAACCGGGACTAGCGGGGGTCCAAGAGACCCAGTACTTC	CSAKPGLAGVQETQYF
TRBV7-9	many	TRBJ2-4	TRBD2	TGTGCCAGCAGCTTCGGGAGGGTCGGCAAAAACATTCAGTACTTC	CASSFGRVGKNIQYF
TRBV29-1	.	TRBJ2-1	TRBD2	TGCAGCGTTTTCCATGGACTAGCGGGATACAATGAGCAGTTCTTC	CSVFHGLAGYNEQFF
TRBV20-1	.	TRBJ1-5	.	TGCAGTGCTAGAGCGTTGAGTAGGGGGTCGCAGCGCCAGCCCCAGCATTTT	CSARALSRGSQRQPQHF
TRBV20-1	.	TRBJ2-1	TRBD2	TGCAGTGCTAGGCCTCAGGGACTAGGGCCTTACAATGAGCAGTTCTTC	CSARPQGLGPYNEQFF
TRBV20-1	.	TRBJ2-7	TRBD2	TGCAGTGCTATCGGGACTAGCGGGAGGTGGGCATCCTACGAGCAGTACTTC	CSAIGTSGRWASYEQYF
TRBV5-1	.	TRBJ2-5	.	TGCGCCAGCAGCGGAGGGGGGGGACAGCAGGTCGGACAGTACTTC	CASSGGGGQQVGQYF
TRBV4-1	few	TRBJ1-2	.	TGCGCCGGCGTATTGCGTCTGAACTATGGCTACACCTTC	CAGVLRLNYGYTF
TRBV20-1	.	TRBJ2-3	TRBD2	TGCAGTGCTACGCTACCCGGGACTAGCGGGGGGACCAGTCTTTCGGGTACGCAGTATTTT	CSATLPGTSGGTSLSGTQYF
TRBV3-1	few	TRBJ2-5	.	TGTGCCAGCAGCCAAGAGTCGATCCACCCCAGGGAGACCCAGTACTTC	CASSQESIHPRETQYF
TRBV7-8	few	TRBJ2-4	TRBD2	TGTGCCAGCAGGAGTACTAGCGGGATTCTAGCCAAAAACATTCAGTACTTC	CASRSTSGILAKNIQYF
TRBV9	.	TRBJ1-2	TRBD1	TGTGCCAGTAGTACCAGGACAGGGGGCGAAGCTAACTATGGCTACACCTTC	CASSTRTGGEANYGYTF
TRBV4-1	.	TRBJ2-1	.	TGCGCCAGCAGCCAAGGCGCGACTGGCGGGGGCAGCTCCTACAATGAGCAGTTCTTC	CASSQGATGGGSSYNEQFF
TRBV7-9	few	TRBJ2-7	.	TGTGCCAGCAGCTTAGAGGAGGGGATCTACGAGCAGTACTTC	CASSLEEGIYEQYF
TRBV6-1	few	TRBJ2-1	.	TGTGCCAGCAGTGAAGCGGCCTTCTCGAGCTCCTACAATGAGCAGTTCTTC	CASSEAAFSSSYNEQFF
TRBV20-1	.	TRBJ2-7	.	TGCAGTGCTAGAGATAAAGACAGGATCCCCTACGAGCAGTACTTC	CSARDKDRIPYEQYF
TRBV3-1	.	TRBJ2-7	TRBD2	TGTGCCAGCAGCCAAGCCGGGACTAGCGGACACTACGAGCAGTACTTC	CASSQAGTSGHYEQYF
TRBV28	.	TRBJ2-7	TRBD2	TGTGCCAGTAAGCGGGAGGGAAGGTCCTACGAGCAGTACTTC	CASKREGRSYEQYF
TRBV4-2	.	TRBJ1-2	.	TGTGCCAGCAGCCAAGATGAGGACAGAGAGAACTATGGCTACACCTTC	CASSQDEDRENYGYTF
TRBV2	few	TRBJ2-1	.	TGTGCCACCCAGGTGGGCCGCTCCTACAATGAGCAGTTCTTC	CATQVGRSYNEQFF
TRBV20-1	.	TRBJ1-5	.	TGCAGTGCCTCAGTAACAGAGATAAGCAATCAGCCCCAGCATTTT	CSASVTEISNQPQHF
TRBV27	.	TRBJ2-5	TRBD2	TGTGCCAGCAGTTCCTCTAGCGGGGAAAAGCAAGAGACCCAGTACTTC	CASSSSSGEKQETQYF
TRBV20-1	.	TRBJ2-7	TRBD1	TGCAGCCTTTCCTCCGGGGACAGACCCTACGAGCAGTACTTC	CSLSSGDRPYEQYF
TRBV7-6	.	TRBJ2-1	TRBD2	TGTGCCAGCAGCTTATTCGGCGGGAGGACAAACTCCTACAATGAGCAGTTCTTC	CASSLFGGRTNSYNEQFF
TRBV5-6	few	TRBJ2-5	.	TGTGCCAGCAGCTTGGGGGGCGAGGGGACCCAGTACTTC	CASSLGGEGTQYF
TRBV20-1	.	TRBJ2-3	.	TGCAGTGCTAGAGATCTCGAAGTGGGATCTAGCACAGATACGCAGTATTTT	CSARDLEVGSSTDTQYF
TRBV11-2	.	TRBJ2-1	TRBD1	TGTGCCAGCAGCTCCCGACAGGGAAATTACAATGAGCAGTTCTTC	CASSSRQGNYNEQFF
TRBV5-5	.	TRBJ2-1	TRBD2	TGTGCCAGCAGCCTAAACAGGAGAACTAGCGGGAGCTCCTCCTACAATGAGCAGTTCTTC	CASSLNRRTSGSSSYNEQFF
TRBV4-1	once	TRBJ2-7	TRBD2	TGCGCCAGCAACCTCTCCCCACTAGCGGGAGCGTCCTCCTGCGAGCAGTACTTC	CASNLSPLAGASSCEQYF
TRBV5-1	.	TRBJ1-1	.	TGCGCCAGCAGCTTTATGGGGCCGCCGAACACTGAAGCTTTCTTT	CASSFMGPPNTEAFF
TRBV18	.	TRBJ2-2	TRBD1	TGTGCCAGCTCACCTGACAGGGACGAGATGAACACCGGGGAGCTGTTTTTT	CASSPDRDEMNTGELFF
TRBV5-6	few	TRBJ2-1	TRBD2	TGTGCCAGCAGCTTGGGCCCCCCAGGGAGGGATGAGCAGTTCTTC	CASSLGPPGRDEQFF
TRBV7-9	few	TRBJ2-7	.	TGTGCCAGCAGCTTCTCGGTCAGGGCCTACGAGCAGTACTTC	CASSFSVRAYEQYF